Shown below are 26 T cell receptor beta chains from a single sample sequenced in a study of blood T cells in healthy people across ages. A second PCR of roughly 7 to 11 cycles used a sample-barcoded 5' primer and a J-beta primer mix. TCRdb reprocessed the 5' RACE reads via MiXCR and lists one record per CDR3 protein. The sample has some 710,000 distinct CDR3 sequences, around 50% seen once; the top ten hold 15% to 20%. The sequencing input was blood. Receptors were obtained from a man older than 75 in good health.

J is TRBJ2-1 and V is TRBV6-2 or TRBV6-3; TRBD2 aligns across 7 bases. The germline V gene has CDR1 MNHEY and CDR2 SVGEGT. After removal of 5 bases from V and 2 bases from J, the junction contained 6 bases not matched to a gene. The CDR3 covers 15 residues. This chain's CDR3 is CASSPQRDAYNEQFF. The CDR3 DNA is TGTGCCAGCAGTCCTCAGCGGGATGCCTACAATGAGCAGTTCTTC.

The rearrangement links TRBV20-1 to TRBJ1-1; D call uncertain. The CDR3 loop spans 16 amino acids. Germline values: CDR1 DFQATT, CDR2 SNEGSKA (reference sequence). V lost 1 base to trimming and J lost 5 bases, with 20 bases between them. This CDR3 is CSARASGRPVYTEAFF. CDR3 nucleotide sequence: TGCAGTGCTAGAGCTTCTGGACGCCCCGTCTATACTGAAGCTTTCTTT.

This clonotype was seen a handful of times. CDR3 nucleotide sequence: TGTGCCAGCAGCTGGGAATACTCCTACGAGCAGTACTTC. This translates into CASSWEYSYEQYF. The chain employs TRBV5-5 and TRBJ2-7; D is undetermined. Looked up from germline, CDR1 is SGHKS and CDR2 is YYEKEE (reference sequence). Trimming took off 3 bases at V and 0 bases at J, with 7 bases between the two ends. This CDR3 comprises 13 residues.

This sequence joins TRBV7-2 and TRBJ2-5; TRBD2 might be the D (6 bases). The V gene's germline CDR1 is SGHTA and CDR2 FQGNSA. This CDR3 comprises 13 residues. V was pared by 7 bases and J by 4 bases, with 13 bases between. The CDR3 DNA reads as TGTGCCAGCAAGCGCGGGAAAGGAGAGACCCAGTACTTC. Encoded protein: CASKRGKGETQYF.

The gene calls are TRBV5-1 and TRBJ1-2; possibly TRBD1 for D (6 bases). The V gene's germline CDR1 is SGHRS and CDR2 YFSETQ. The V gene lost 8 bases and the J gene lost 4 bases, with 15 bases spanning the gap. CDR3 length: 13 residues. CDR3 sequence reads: CARNRDTGYGYTF. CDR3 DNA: TGCGCCAGAAACCGGGACACCGGCTATGGCTACACCTTC.

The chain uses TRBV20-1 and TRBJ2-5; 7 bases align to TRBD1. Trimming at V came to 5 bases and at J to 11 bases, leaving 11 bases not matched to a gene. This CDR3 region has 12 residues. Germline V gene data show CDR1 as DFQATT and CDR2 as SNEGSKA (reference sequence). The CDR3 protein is CSAGQVNNEQYF. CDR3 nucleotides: TGCAGTGCTGGACAGGTTAACAATGAGCAGTACTTC.

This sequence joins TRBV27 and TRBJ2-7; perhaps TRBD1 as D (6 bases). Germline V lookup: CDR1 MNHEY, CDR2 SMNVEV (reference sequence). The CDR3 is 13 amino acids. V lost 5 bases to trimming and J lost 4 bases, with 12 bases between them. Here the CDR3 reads CASSEGDTYEQYF. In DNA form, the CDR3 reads TGTGCCAGCAGTGAAGGGGACACGTACGAGCAGTACTTC.

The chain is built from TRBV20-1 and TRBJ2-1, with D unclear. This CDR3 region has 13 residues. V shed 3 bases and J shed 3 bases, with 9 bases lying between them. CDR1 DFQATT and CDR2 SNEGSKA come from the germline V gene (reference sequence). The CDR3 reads CSASLSFYNEQFF. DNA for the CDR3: TGCAGTGCTAGTCTCTCTTTCTACAATGAGCAGTTCTTC.

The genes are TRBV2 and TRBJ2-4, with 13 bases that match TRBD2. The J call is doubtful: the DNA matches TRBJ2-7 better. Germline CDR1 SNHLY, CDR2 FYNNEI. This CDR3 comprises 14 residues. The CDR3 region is CASRRTSGRSEQYF. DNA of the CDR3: TGTGCCAGCAGAAGGACTAGCGGGAGAAGCGAGCAGTACTTC.

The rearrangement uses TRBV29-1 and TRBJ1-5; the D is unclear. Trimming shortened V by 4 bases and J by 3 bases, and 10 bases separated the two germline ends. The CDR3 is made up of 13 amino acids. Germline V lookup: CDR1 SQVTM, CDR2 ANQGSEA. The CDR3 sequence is CSVGRDLNQPQHF. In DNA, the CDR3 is TGCAGCGTTGGGAGAGACCTCAATCAGCCCCAGCATTTT. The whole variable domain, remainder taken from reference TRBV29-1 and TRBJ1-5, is SAVISQKPSRDICQRGTSLTIQCQVDSQVTMMFWYRQQPGQSLTLIATANQGSEATYESGFVIDKFPISRPNLTFSTLTVSNMSPEDSSIYLCSVGRDLNQPQHFGDGTRLSIL.

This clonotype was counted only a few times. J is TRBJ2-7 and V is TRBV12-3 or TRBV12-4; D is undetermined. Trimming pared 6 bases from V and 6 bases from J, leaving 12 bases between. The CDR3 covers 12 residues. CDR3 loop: CASSPDLTEQYF. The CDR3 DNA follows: TGTGCCAGCAGCCCGGACCTAACCGAGCAGTACTTC.

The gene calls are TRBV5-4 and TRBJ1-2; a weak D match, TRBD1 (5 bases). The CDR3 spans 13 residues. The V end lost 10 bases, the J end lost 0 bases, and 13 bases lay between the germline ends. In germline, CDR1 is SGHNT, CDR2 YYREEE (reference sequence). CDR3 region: CAGRPGPNYGYTF. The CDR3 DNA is TGTGCCGGCCGACCAGGGCCTAACTATGGCTACACCTTC.

The CDR3 loop reads CSVQRSGANVLTF. CDR3 DNA: TGCAGCGTTCAAAGGTCGGGGGCCAACGTCCTGACTTTC. The rearrangement links TRBV29-1 to TRBJ2-6; D gene uncertain. The CDR3 sequence is 13 residues long. The V gene's germline CDR1 is SQVTM and CDR2 ANQGSEA. V was cut by 5 bases and J by 4 bases, with 9 bases left in between. Full variable domain (missing parts from reference TRBV29-1 and TRBJ2-6): SAVISQKPSRDICQRGTSLTIQCQVDSQVTMMFWYRQQPGQSLTLIATANQGSEATYESGFVIDKFPISRPNLTFSTLTVSNMSPEDSSIYLCSVQRSGANVLTFGAGSRLTVL.

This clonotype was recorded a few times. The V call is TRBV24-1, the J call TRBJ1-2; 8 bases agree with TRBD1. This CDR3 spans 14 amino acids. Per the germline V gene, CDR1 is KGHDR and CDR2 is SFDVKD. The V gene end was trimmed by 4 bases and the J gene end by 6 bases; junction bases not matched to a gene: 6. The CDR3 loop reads CATSDLDRVDGYTF. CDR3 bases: TGTGCCACCAGTGACCTGGACAGGGTAGATGGCTACACCTTC.

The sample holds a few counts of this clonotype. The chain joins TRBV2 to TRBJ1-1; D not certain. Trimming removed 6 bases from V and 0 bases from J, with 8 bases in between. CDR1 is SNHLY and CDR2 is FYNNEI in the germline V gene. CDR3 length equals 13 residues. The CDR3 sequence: CASSRGLNTEAFF. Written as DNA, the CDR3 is TGTGCCAGCAGCCGCGGGCTGAACACTGAAGCTTTCTTT.

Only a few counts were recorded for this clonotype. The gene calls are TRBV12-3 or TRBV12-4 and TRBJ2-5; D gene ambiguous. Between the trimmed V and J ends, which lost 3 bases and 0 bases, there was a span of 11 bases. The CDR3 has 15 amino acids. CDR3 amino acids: CASSLGRLHQETQYF. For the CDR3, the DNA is TGTGCCAGCAGTTTGGGAAGACTGCACCAAGAGACCCAGTACTTC.

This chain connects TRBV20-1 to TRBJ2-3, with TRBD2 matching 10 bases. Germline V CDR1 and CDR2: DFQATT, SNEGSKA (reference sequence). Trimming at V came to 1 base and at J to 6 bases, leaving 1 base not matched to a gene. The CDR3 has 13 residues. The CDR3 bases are TGCAGTGCTAGAGGGGGACTAGCGGATACGCAGTATTTT. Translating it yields CSARGGLADTQYF.

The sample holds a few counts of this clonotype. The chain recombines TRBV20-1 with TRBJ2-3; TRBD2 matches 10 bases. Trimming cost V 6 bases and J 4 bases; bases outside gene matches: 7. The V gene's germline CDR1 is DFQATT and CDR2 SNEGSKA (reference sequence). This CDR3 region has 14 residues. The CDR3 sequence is CSAAGTSVPDTQYF. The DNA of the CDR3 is TGCAGTGCCGCGGGGACTAGCGTTCCAGATACGCAGTATTTT.

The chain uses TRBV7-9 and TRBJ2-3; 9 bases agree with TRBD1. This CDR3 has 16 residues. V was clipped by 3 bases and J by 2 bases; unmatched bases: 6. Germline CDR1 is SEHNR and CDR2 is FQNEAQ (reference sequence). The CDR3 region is CASSFRTGAITDTQYF. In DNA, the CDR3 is TGTGCCAGCAGCTTCCGGACAGGGGCAATCACAGATACGCAGTATTTT.

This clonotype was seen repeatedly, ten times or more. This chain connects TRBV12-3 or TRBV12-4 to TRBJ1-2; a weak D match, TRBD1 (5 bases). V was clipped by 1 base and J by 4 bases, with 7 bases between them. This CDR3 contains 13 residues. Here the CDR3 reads CASSLEGPYGYTF. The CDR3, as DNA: TGTGCCAGCAGTTTAGAGGGGCCCTATGGCTACACCTTC.

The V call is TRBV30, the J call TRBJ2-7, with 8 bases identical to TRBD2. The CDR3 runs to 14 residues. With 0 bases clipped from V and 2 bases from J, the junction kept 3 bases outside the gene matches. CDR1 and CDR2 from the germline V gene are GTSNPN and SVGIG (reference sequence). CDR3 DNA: TGTGCCTGGAGTGTAAAAGCGGGGGCCTACGAGCAGTACTTC. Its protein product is CAWSVKAGAYEQYF.

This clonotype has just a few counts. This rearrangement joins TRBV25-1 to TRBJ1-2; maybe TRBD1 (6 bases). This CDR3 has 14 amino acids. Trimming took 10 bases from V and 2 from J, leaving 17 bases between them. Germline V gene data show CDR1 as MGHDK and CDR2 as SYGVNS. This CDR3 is CATKPAGVNYGYTF. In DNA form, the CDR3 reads TGTGCCACCAAGCCTGCAGGGGTCAACTATGGCTACACCTTC.

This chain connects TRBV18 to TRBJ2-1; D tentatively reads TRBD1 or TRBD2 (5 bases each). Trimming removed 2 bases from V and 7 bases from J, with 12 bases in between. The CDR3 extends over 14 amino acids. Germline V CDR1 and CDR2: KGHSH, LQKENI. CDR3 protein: CASSPSSGANEQFF. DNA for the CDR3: TGTGCCAGCTCACCATCGTCCGGGGCTAATGAGCAGTTCTTC.

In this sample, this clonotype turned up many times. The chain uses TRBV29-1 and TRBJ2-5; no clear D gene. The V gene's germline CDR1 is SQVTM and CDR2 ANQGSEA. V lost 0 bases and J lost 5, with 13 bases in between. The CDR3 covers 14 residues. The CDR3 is CSVEDSDDGETQYF. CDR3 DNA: TGCAGCGTTGAAGATTCCGACGACGGGGAGACCCAGTACTTC.

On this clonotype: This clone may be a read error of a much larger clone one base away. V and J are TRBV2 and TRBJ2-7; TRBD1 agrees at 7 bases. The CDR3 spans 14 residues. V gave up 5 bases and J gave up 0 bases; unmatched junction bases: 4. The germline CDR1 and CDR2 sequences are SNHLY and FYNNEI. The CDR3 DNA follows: TGTGCCAGCAGTACACAGGGGAGCTCCTACGAGCAGTACTTC. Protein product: CASSTQGSSYEQYF.

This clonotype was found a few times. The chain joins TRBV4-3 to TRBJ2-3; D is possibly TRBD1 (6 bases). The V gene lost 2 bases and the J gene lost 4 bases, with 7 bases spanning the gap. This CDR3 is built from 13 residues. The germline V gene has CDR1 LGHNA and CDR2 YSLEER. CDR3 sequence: CASSQPGADTQYF. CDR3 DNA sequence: TGCGCCAGCAGCCAACCAGGGGCAGATACGCAGTATTTT.